The 21 T cell receptor beta chains presented below share a single source sample, sequenced in a study of blood T cell repertoires in COVID-19. The table came from immunoSEQ multiplex PCR; TCRdb's copy has only in-frame clones and leaves some out. This table has tens of thousands of clones, about nine tenths appearing once. Sequencing input: peripheral blood. These receptors were collected from a woman at least 80 years old with acute or convalescent COVID-19.

The rearrangement joins TRBV28 to TRBJ1-3; D unclear. The CDR3 has 14 residues. Germline V lookup: CDR1 MDHEN, CDR2 SYDVKM. V lost 2 bases and J 4 bases, leaving 9 bases between the germline ends. The CDR3 nucleotides are TGTGCCAGCAGTTTACCGGGGAACGGAAACACCATATATTTT. Protein sequence: CASSLPGNGNTIYF. Based on the CDR3 plus reference TRBV28 and TRBJ1-3, the full variable domain is DVKVTQSSRYLVKRTGEKVFLECVQDMDHENMFWYRQDPGLGLRLIYFSYDVKMKEKGDIPEGYSVSREKKERFSLILESASTNQTSMYLCASSLPGNGNTIYFGEGSWLTVV.

The chain employs TRBV19 and TRBJ1-5; D is possibly TRBD1 (5 bases). V gave up 6 bases and J gave up 2 bases, with 14 bases separating them. Germline V lookup: CDR1 LNHDA, CDR2 SQIVND (reference sequence). The CDR3 length is 15 residues. The CDR3 is CASRYQGVGNQPQHF. In nucleotides, the CDR3 is TGTGCCAGTAGATACCAGGGTGTGGGCAATCAGCCCCAGCATTTT.

This clone was seen a single time. The chain has TRBV29-1 and TRBJ1-2; no firm D call. This CDR3 region has 11 residues. V dropped 4 bases and J dropped 6 bases, with 9 bases sitting between them. Germline assignment: CDR1 SQVTM and CDR2 ANQGSEA. CDR3 sequence (DNA): TGCAGCGTTGGCTGGGCAGATGGCTACACCTTC. The encoded protein is CSVGWADGYTF.

The chain uses TRBV10-3 and TRBJ2-2; D is uncertain. Per the germline V gene, CDR1 is ENHRY and CDR2 is SYGVKD. The CDR3 totals 13 residues. The germline V and J ends were trimmed by 11 bases and 5 bases, with 15 bases remaining between them. The CDR3 reads CAATPDRTGELFF. Here the CDR3 DNA reads TGTGCCGCTACGCCCGATCGGACCGGGGAGCTGTTTTTT.

V is TRBV7-9 and J is TRBJ1-5; 7 nucleotides line up with TRBD1. V dropped 5 bases and J dropped 1; count of bases not matched to a gene: 2. The CDR3 contains 14 residues. The germline V gene encodes CDR1 SEHNR and CDR2 FQNEAQ (reference sequence). The CDR3 sequence: CASSPTGSNQPQHF. The CDR3 nucleotides read TGTGCCAGCAGCCCGACAGGGAGCAATCAGCCCCAGCATTTT. The full variable domain, with the rest looked up from reference TRBV7-9 and TRBJ1-5, is DTGVSQNPRHKITKRGQNVTFRCDPISEHNRLYWYRQTLGQGPEFLTYFQNEAQLEKSRLLSDRFSAERPKGSFSTLEIQRTEQGDSAMYLCASSPTGSNQPQHFGDGTRLSIL.

The rearrangement links TRBV12-3 or TRBV12-4 to TRBJ1-1; 7 bases are a match to TRBD1. V dropped 5 bases and J dropped 6; count of bases not matched to a gene: 6. The CDR3 runs to 13 residues. The CDR3 coding sequence is TGTGCCAGCAGTGCCCGACAGGGCGCTGAAGCTTTCTTT. It is translated as CASSARQGAEAFF.

This chain links TRBV6-5 with TRBJ2-3; D is possibly TRBD2 (6 bases). The CDR3 totals 15 residues. V lost 9 bases and J 3 bases, leaving 19 bases between the germline ends. The V gene's germline CDR1 is MNHEY and CDR2 SVGAGI. CDR3 sequence: CASRPPSAGTDTQYF. DNA of the CDR3: TGTGCCAGTAGACCCCCTAGCGCAGGGACAGATACGCAGTATTTT.

The chain combines TRBV3-1 (or the pseudogene TRBV3-2) with TRBJ2-1, with 12 bases lining up with TRBD2. Germline V gene data show CDR1 as LGHDT and CDR2 as YNNKEL (reference sequence). There are 17 residues in the CDR3. Trimming removed 1 base from V and 6 bases from J; junction bases left unmatched: 7. The CDR3 DNA follows: TGTGCCAGCAGCCAAGTCCCTAGCGGGGGGGCGTTCAATGAGCAGTTCTTC. The encoded protein is CASSQVPSGGAFNEQFF.

The chain links TRBV30 to TRBJ1-2; no clear D. V lost 2 bases, J lost 2 bases, and 9 bases lay in between. The CDR3 is 13 amino acids. The germline V gene encodes CDR1 GTSNPN and CDR2 SVGIG (reference sequence). The CDR3: CAWSTGINYGYTF. As DNA, the CDR3 is TGTGCCTGGAGTACGGGGATAAACTATGGCTACACCTTC.

This clone was observed once. The gene calls are TRBV7-8 and TRBJ1-1; 7 bases fit TRBD1. CDR3 size: 12 residues. Germline V gene sequence: CDR1 SGHVS, CDR2 FQNEAQ. Trimming cost V 6 bases and J 8 bases; bases outside gene matches: 6. The CDR3 is CASSFQQGEAFF. The CDR3 DNA reads as TGTGCCAGCAGTTTCCAACAGGGGGAAGCTTTCTTT. The whole variable domain, remainder taken from reference TRBV7-8 and TRBJ1-1, is GAGVSQSPRYKVAKRGQDVALRCDPISGHVSLFWYQQALGQGPEFLTYFQNEAQLDKSGLPSDRFFAERPEGSVSTLKIQRTQQEDSAVYLCASSFQQGEAFFGQGTRLTVV.

This clone was found a few times. The V gene is TRBV7-2, the J gene TRBJ1-2; D is uncertain. In germline, CDR1 is SGHTA, CDR2 FQGNSA. Trimming took off 0 bases at V and 4 bases at J, with 12 bases between the two ends. There are 15 residues in the CDR3. CDR3 sequence (DNA): TGTGCCAGCAGCTTAGCGCCACAGCCTTCCTATGGCTACACCTTC. It is translated as CASSLAPQPSYGYTF.

This clone showed up just a few times. The rearrangement joins TRBV27 to TRBJ1-1, with D unclear. Trimming took 4 bases from V and 7 from J, leaving 16 bases between them. This CDR3 has 14 amino acids. CDR1 is MNHEY and CDR2 is SMNVEV in the germline V gene (reference sequence). The DNA for the CDR3 is TGTGCCAGCAGTTCGAGGGCCCCGACCAGTGAAGCTTTCTTT. This codes for CASSSRAPTSEAFF.

The table lists this clone with a count of one. This chain uses TRBV6-2 or TRBV6-3 with TRBJ2-7; possibly TRBD1 for D (6 bases). From germline, CDR1 is MNHEY and CDR2 SVGEGT. The V gene lost 2 bases and the J gene lost 6 bases, with 11 bases spanning the gap. The CDR3 sequence is 13 residues long. DNA of the CDR3: TGTGCCAGCAGTTACATGGACAGCGGCGAGCAGTACTTC. This encodes CASSYMDSGEQYF.

This rearrangement joins TRBV15 to TRBJ1-3, with D tentatively TRBD1 (6 bases). Germline V CDR1 and CDR2: LNHNV, YYDKDF (reference sequence). Trimming shortened V by 8 bases and J by 8 bases, and 16 bases separated the two germline ends. The CDR3 loop spans 13 amino acids. The CDR3 loop is CATQQGSLDTIYF. The CDR3 DNA reads as TGTGCCACCCAACAGGGTTCTTTGGACACCATATATTTT.

This clone was counted between two and nine times. This chain connects TRBV14 to TRBJ1-2, with D maybe TRBD1 (6 bases). Germline-derived CDR1 and CDR2 are SGHDN and FVKESK. This CDR3 is 14 amino acids long. The V end lost 4 bases, the J end lost 6 bases, and 15 bases lay between the germline ends. DNA of the CDR3: TGTGCCAGCAGCCCCTACAGGGAGAAGGATGGCTACACCTTC. It is translated as CASSPYREKDGYTF.

V usage is TRBV5-4 and J usage is TRBJ1-3; 12 bases match TRBD1. The CDR3 runs 18 residues. The V gene's germline CDR1 is SGHNT and CDR2 YYREEE (reference sequence). J lost 1 base, V lost 0 bases, and 5 bases had no gene match. The DNA for the CDR3 is TGTGCCAGCAGCTTGGTAAGGGGACAGGGGGCGTCTGGAAACACCATATATTTT. It translates to CASSLVRGQGASGNTIYF. The entire variable domain, with the rest obtained from reference TRBV5-4 and TRBJ1-3, is as follows: ETGVTQSPTHLIKTRGQQVTLRCSSQSGHNTVSWYQQALGQGPQFIFQYYREEENGRGNFPPRFSGLQFPNYSSELNVNALELDDSALYLCASSLVRGQGASGNTIYFGEGSWLTVV.

This chain uses TRBV27 with TRBJ2-3; D not certain. This CDR3 has 15 amino acids. With 6 bases removed from V and 0 bases from J, the gap between germline ends came to 13 bases. Germline V gene lookup returns CDR1 MNHEY and CDR2 SMNVEV (reference sequence). The CDR3 here is CASSPGLISTDTQYF. As DNA, the CDR3 is TGTGCCAGCAGCCCTGGGCTAATCAGCACAGATACGCAGTATTTT.

The CDR3 sequence is CASNRLAGGSEQFF. CDR3 bases: TGTGCCAGCAACAGACTAGCGGGAGGGAGTGAGCAGTTCTTC. The chain links TRBV6-5 to TRBJ2-1; 14 nucleotides align to TRBD2. The ends lost 7 bases at V and 9 bases at J; junction bases unmatched: 5. The CDR3 sequence is 14 residues long. Germline V gene data show CDR1 as MNHEY and CDR2 as SVGAGI.

The J gene is TRBJ1-2, the V gene TRBV19; 8 bases agree with TRBD1. Germline trimming cut 7 bases from V and 6 bases from J; bases unmatched to any gene: 4. CDR1 is LNHDA and CDR2 is SQIVND in the germline V gene (reference sequence). The CDR3 consists of 12 residues. CDR3 sequence: CASKQGVDGYTF. CDR3 nucleotides: TGTGCCAGTAAACAGGGGGTGGATGGCTACACCTTC.

The chain links TRBV4-1 to TRBJ1-2; D is possibly TRBD1 (6 bases). Germline assignment: CDR1 MGHRA and CDR2 YSYEKL. V lost 2 bases and J 8 bases, leaving 15 bases between the germline ends. The CDR3 runs to 14 residues. The CDR3 here is CASSQQGRQGGYTF. CDR3 DNA sequence: TGCGCCAGCAGCCAACAGGGGCGGCAGGGGGGCTACACCTTC.

The genes are TRBV2 and TRBJ2-5; TRBD2 matches 9 bases. The CDR3 contains 14 residues. The germline CDR1 and CDR2 sequences are SNHLY and FYNNEI. V gave up 6 bases and J gave up 2 bases; unmatched junction bases: 4. The CDR3 coding sequence is TGTGCCAGCAGGTACAGCGGGGGGCAAGAGACCCAGTACTTC. Its protein product is CASRYSGGQETQYF. Full variable domain (rest looked up from reference TRBV2 and TRBJ2-5): EPEVTQTPSHQVTQMGQEVILRCVPISNHLYFYWYRQILGQKVEFLVSFYNNEISEKSEIFDDQFSVERPDGSNFTLKIRSTKLEDSAMYFCASRYSGGQETQYFGPGTRLLVL.